Listed below are T cell receptor beta chains from one sample, sequenced in a study of blood T cell repertoires in COVID-19. TCRdb's copy holds only in-frame clones and misses some; the assay was immunoSEQ multiplex PCR. The sample has some 120,000 clones; 88% are singletons. The sample consisted of peripheral blood. All receptors come from a human donor in a cohort sampled during active COVID-19. Each CDR3 is given with its conserved first and last residue. D genes are given only for firm matches. The size of a clone is reported for some rows only, either as once, few or many, or as a class for expanded clones.

TRBD1	15	TRBV5-1	NA	TRBJ1-4	TGCGCCAGCAGCTTGGCGGTGACAGGGGATGAAAAACTGTTTTTT	CASSLAVTGDEKLFF
TRBD2	15	TRBV5-1	NA	TRBJ2-7	TGCGCCAGCAGCCAAATGACTAGCGGCAAAGGTGAGCAGTACTTC	CASSQMTSGKGEQYF
NA	12	TRBV28	NA	TRBJ2-7	TGTGCCAGCAGTAGTGGGCGCTCCGAGCAGTACTTC	CASSSGRSEQYF
TRBD1	14	TRBV11-3	NA	TRBJ2-1	TGTGCCAGCAGCAAACAGGGGGACTACAATGAGCAGTTCTTC	CASSKQGDYNEQFF
NA	17	TRBV15	NA	TRBJ2-3	TGTGCCACCAGCAGAGAGACCTCAGGGTCGGGCACAGATACGCAGTATTTT	CATSRETSGSGTDTQYF
NA	15	TRBV5-1	NA	TRBJ1-1	TGCGCCAGCAGCTTGGATGGGCGTGCGGGGACTGAAGCTTTCTTT	CASSLDGRAGTEAFF
NA	15	TRBV5-1	NA	TRBJ1-5	TGCGCCAGCAGCTTTTCCGGGAATAGCAATCAGCCCCAGCATTTT	CASSFSGNSNQPQHF
TRBD1	14	TRBV27	NA	TRBJ2-7	TGTGCCAGCAGGAGAGGACAGGGGACGTACGAGCAGTACTTC	CASRRGQGTYEQYF
TRBD2	15	TRBV27	NA	TRBJ2-1	TGTGCCAGCAGTTTTGCGGGAGAAGCCTACAATGAGCAGTTCTTC	CASSFAGEAYNEQFF
NA	10	TRBV19	few	TRBJ1-5	TGTGCCAGGAGGGTTCAGCCCCAGCATTTT	CARRVQPQHF
TRBD2	13	TRBV25-1	NA	TRBJ2-5	TGTGCCAGCAGGCGCCCGGGGGGAGAGACCCAGTACTTC	CASRRPGGETQYF
NA	13	TRBV7-8	NA	TRBJ1-2	TGTGCCAGCAGCTATGCAGGGGACTATGGCTACACCTTC	CASSYAGDYGYTF
NA	15	TRBV15	NA	TRBJ2-2	TGTGCCACCAGCAGACGTGCAGGGCGCACCGGGGAGCTGTTTTTT	CATSRRAGRTGELFF
TRBD1	15	TRBV7-9	NA	TRBJ2-3	TGTGCCAGCAGTAGATGGGACAGTAACATGGATACGCAGTATTTT	CASSRWDSNMDTQYF
NA	16	TRBV3-1/TRBV3-2	NA	TRBJ2-1	TGTGCCAGCAGCCCCCAGGAGGGGCCCTCCTACAATGAGCAGTTCTTC	CASSPQEGPSYNEQFF
NA	15	TRBV19	NA	TRBJ1-1	TGTGCTCTAGGCATCCCGGGACAAAGGAACACTGAAGCTTTCTTT	CALGIPGQRNTEAFF
NA	17	TRBV19	NA	TRBJ2-6	TGTGCCAGTAGTAACTCTGTCCTTAGCTCTGGGGCCAACGTCCTGACTTTC	CASSNSVLSSGANVLTF
NA	11	TRBV6-5	NA	TRBJ1-1	TGTGCCAGCAGCCACAGCACTGAAGCTTTCTTT	CASSHSTEAFF
NA	15	TRBV9	NA	TRBJ2-5	TGTGCCAGCAGCGTAGGGGCGGGGGCCCGGGAGACCCAGTACTTC	CASSVGAGARETQYF
NA	13	TRBV5-1	NA	TRBJ2-5	TGCGCCAGCAGCTTGGAGCACCAAGAGACCCAGTACTTC	CASSLEHQETQYF
NA	13	TRBV5-1	NA	TRBJ2-7	TGCGCCAGCAGCCCGGCTCCGGGGAGAGAGCAGTACTTC	CASSPAPGREQYF
NA	15	TRBV11-3	NA	TRBJ1-1	TGTGCCAGCAGCTCGGGAGGGACGGGTAACACTGAAGCTTTCTTT	CASSSGGTGNTEAFF
NA	16	TRBV7-9	NA	TRBJ1-6	TGTGCCAGCAGCTTAGTGGGGGGCTCCTATAATTCACCCCTCCACTTT	CASSLVGGSYNSPLHF
NA	13	TRBV18	NA	TRBJ1-2	TGTGCCAGCTCTTCTTTCGAGCTCTATGGCTACACCTTC	CASSSFELYGYTF
TRBD2	17	TRBV28	NA	TRBJ2-1	TGTGCCAGCAGTCTTCCATCTAGCGGGAGGGTATACAATGAGCAGTTCTTC	CASSLPSSGRVYNEQFF
TRBD2	16	TRBV19	NA	TRBJ2-7	TGTGCCAGTAGTATGCCCTTGACTAGCGGGACACGCGAGCAGTACTTC	CASSMPLTSGTREQYF
NA	13	TRBV19	NA	TRBJ2-1	TGTGCCAGTAGTAACCGACAGATCGGTAGTCAGTTCTTC	CASSNRQIGSQFF
NA	13	TRBV12-3/TRBV12-4	NA	TRBJ2-3	TGTGCCAGCCACTTCGCGGGCACAGATACGCAGTATTTT	CASHFAGTDTQYF
TRBD2	16	TRBV4-1	NA	TRBJ2-1	TGCGCCAGCAGCCTGCAACCGGGACTAGCAGGTAATGAGCAGTTCTTC	CASSLQPGLAGNEQFF
NA	16	TRBV13	NA	TRBJ2-2	TGTGCCAGCAGCCCCGTCGGAGACAGATACACCGGGGAGCTGTTTTTT	CASSPVGDRYTGELFF
TRBD2	17	TRBV11-2	NA	TRBJ2-1	TGTGCCAGCAGCTTATTGCCACTAGCGGGGACCTACAATGAGCAGTTCTTC	CASSLLPLAGTYNEQFF
NA	16	TRBV7-6	NA	TRBJ2-4	TGTGCCAGCAGCTTAGGTCCAGGGTATTCCAAAAACATTCAGTACTTC	CASSLGPGYSKNIQYF
TRBD2	16	TRBV11-3	NA	TRBJ2-2	TGTGCCAGCAGCCTAGCTAGCGGGAGACTTACCGGGGAGCTGTTTTTT	CASSLASGRLTGELFF
NA	16	TRBV7-6	NA	TRBJ1-4	TGTGCCAGCAGCCGTATCAGGGGAGGGATTAATGAAAAACTGTTTTTT	CASSRIRGGINEKLFF
NA	17	TRBV10-2	NA	TRBJ1-6	TGCGCCAGCAAAGAAGGGCCGGGGAACTCCTATAATTCACCCCTCCACTTT	CASKEGPGNSYNSPLHF
NA	12	TRBV27	NA	TRBJ1-1	TGTGCCAGCAGTCCGTTCGGGACAATGGTTGTCTTT	CASSPFGTMVVF
NA	14	TRBV30	NA	TRBJ1-6	TGTGCCTGGAGAAGGGAGGGAGTCGGGTCACCCCTCCACTTT	CAWRREGVGSPLHF
NA	15	TRBV5-1	once	TRBJ2-7	TGCGCCAGCAGCTTGGGGTCTAGCGCGAACTACGAGCAGTACTTC	CASSLGSSANYEQYF
TRBD1	14	TRBV19	NA	TRBJ2-7	TGTGCCAGTTCCCTCGGGACAGGTACCTACGAGCAGTACTTC	CASSLGTGTYEQYF
NA	15	TRBV19	NA	TRBJ1-5	TGTGCCAGTCCCACGGGGGGCGGATGCAATCAGCCCCAGCATTTT	CASPTGGGCNQPQHF
TRBD1	14	TRBV19	NA	TRBJ1-1	TGTGCCAGTGGGTCAACAGGGGTTATACCTGAAGCTTTCTTT	CASGSTGVIPEAFF
TRBD1	14	TRBV28	NA	TRBJ2-5	TGTGCCAGCAGTTTAACAGGGGGCGGAGAGACCCAGTACTTC	CASSLTGGGETQYF